These 25 T cell receptor beta chains originate from one sample sequenced in a study of T and B cells in COVID-19 patients. From blood, roughly 220-550 ng of genomic DNA served as TRB template. TRB rearrangements were amplified by multiplex PCR with BIOMED2 TRB-A/B primers. In TCRdb, the multiplex PCR reads were re-called with MiXCR into one record per CDR3 protein. This table holds around 12,000 distinct CDR3 sequences, around 31% found once. Sequenced: blood. The receptors shown here come from a human donor with active COVID-19.

The V and J genes are TRBV11-2 and TRBJ1-5; D unclear. Per the germline V gene, CDR1 is SGHAT and CDR2 is FQNNGV. The V end was cut by 3 bases, the J end by 3 bases, with 12 bases between. The CDR3 is made up of 15 amino acids. CDR3 coding DNA: TGTGCCAGCAGCTTCGATTATCACCCCAATCAGCCCCAGCATTTT. It specifies CASSFDYHPNQPQHF.

By proportion, this clonotype is medium-sized. The rearrangement joins TRBV6-1 to TRBJ1-1; 9 bases agree with TRBD1. The ends lost 4 bases at V and 6 bases at J; junction bases unmatched: 6. CDR3 length: 14 residues. The germline CDR1 and CDR2 sequences are MNHNS and SASEGT. CDR3 coding DNA: TGTGCCAGCAGTGGGATACAGGGGGCGGCTGAAGCTTTCTTT. This translates into CASSGIQGAAEAFF.

Concerning this clonotype: An end of the junction does not agree with germline; a read error may underlie this. The genes are TRBV6-6 and TRBJ2-3; D uncertain. This CDR3 spans 15 amino acids. Per germline, CDR1 MNHNY and CDR2 SVGAGI (reference sequence). The CDR3 loop reads CASSYSTANPDTKYF. The CDR3 coding sequence is TGTGCCAGCAGTTACAGCACAGCCAACCCAGATACGAAGTATTTT.

Sample share makes this clonotype medium-sized. This chain joins TRBV6-5 and TRBJ2-7; D possibly matches TRBD1 or TRBD2 (5 bases each). Germline values: CDR1 MNHEY, CDR2 SVGAGI. V was shortened by 4 bases and J by 6 bases, with 13 bases between the two germline ends. There are 13 residues in the CDR3. The CDR3 protein is CASSLGTLGEQYF. Written as DNA, the CDR3 is TGTGCCAGCAGTTTGGGGACGCTGGGCGAGCAGTACTTC.

The gene calls are TRBV11-1 and TRBJ2-3, with D perhaps given as TRBD1 or TRBD2 (6 bases each). The CDR3 is 15 residues long. CDR1 and CDR2 from the germline V gene are SGHAT and FQDESV (reference sequence). Trimming shortened V by 2 bases and J by 4 bases, and 13 bases separated the two germline ends. The chain's CDR3 is CASSLTGAWADTQYF. DNA of the CDR3: TGTGCCAGCAGCTTAACGGGGGCCTGGGCAGATACGCAGTATTTT.

The J gene is TRBJ1-1, the V gene TRBV20-1; TRBD1 matches at 7 bases. CDR1 DFQATT and CDR2 SNEGSKA come from the germline V gene (reference sequence). This CDR3 region has 13 residues. J gave up 4 bases and V 5 bases, and 7 bases lay outside the gene matches. This CDR3 reads CSALHRGGTEAFF. The CDR3 DNA reads as TGCAGTGCTTTGCACAGGGGAGGCACTGAAGCTTTCTTT.

This clonotype occurred a few times. The gene calls are TRBV7-6 and TRBJ1-5; TRBD1 is a possible D gene (5 bases). The CDR3 covers 14 residues. Between the trimmed V and J ends, which lost 1 base and 2 bases, there was a span of 6 bases. Looked up from germline, CDR1 is SGHVS and CDR2 is FNYEAQ. CDR3 DNA sequence: TGTGCCAGCAGCTTAGTGGGGCGCAATCAGCCCCAGCATTTT. Translation: CASSLVGRNQPQHF.

This chain links TRBV5-4 with TRBJ1-1; 11 nucleotides line up with TRBD1. Per germline, CDR1 SGHNT and CDR2 YYREEE (reference sequence). There are 17 residues in the CDR3. The trim removed 0 bases at V and 0 bases at J, leaving 4 bases unmatched. The CDR3 nucleotides read TGTGCCAGCAGCTTGGGGGGGACAGGGGGTATGAACACTGAAGCTTTCTTT. Translation gives CASSLGGTGGMNTEAFF.

The chain carries TRBV20-1 and TRBJ2-7; D is tentatively TRBD1 or TRBD2 (6 bases each). Germline-derived CDR1 and CDR2 are DFQATT and SNEGSKA (reference sequence). There are 13 residues in the CDR3. The V gene lost 6 bases and the J gene lost 7 bases, with 19 bases spanning the gap. CDR3 sequence (DNA): TGCAGTGCCAACGGACAGTTTGGGAGGGAGCAGTACTTC. Its translation is CSANGQFGREQYF.

This sequence joins TRBV5-6 and TRBJ1-5; no definite D call. CDR3 length: 16 amino acids. Trimming stripped 3 bases from V and 3 bases from J, with 16 bases between. Germline V CDR1 and CDR2: SGHDT, YYEEEE. CDR3 nucleotides: TGTGCCAGCAGCTACCTGGGAGCTCAAGACAATCAGCCCCAGCATTTT. It encodes CASSYLGAQDNQPQHF.

The chain uses TRBV20-1 and TRBJ1-2; D might be TRBD1 (5 bases). V was trimmed by 6 bases and J by 12 bases, leaving 23 bases between them. CDR3 length: 13 residues. Germline V CDR1 and CDR2: DFQATT, SNEGSKA (reference sequence). CDR3 DNA: TGCAGTGCGTCGACCCAGGGTACTATGGCCCACACCTTC. Amino acids: CSASTQGTMAHTF.

This clonotype is judged medium-sized. The V call is TRBV19, the J call TRBJ2-3, with 9 bases identical to TRBD2. Germline CDR1 reads LNHDA; CDR2 reads SQIVND (reference sequence). This CDR3 comprises 15 residues. The ends lost 6 bases at V and 7 bases at J; junction bases unmatched: 11. CDR3 sequence: CASSPSAGGRYTQYF. CDR3 nucleotide sequence: TGTGCCAGTAGCCCCTCGGCGGGGGGGCGGTATACGCAGTATTTT.

Worth noting for this clonotype: Being one base from a much bigger clone, this may be a read error. J is TRBJ2-2 and V is TRBV19, with a tentative D call TRBD2 (6 bases). CDR3 length equals 16 residues. Germline values: CDR1 LNHDA, CDR2 SQIVND (reference sequence). CDR3 region: CASSILAGEDTGEMFF. For the CDR3, the DNA is TGTGCCAGTAGTATCCTAGCTGGGGAGGACACCGGGGAGATGTTTTTT.

By share, this clonotype counts as medium-sized (0.01 to 0.1%). The chain couples TRBV19 to TRBJ2-7; possible D gene TRBD2, 6 bases. Trimming pared 3 bases from V and 8 bases from J, leaving 8 bases between. Germline V gene sequence: CDR1 LNHDA, CDR2 SQIVND (reference sequence). The CDR3 spans 11 residues. The CDR3 is CASSIGGKQYF. CDR3 in DNA: TGTGCCAGTAGTATCGGGGGAAAGCAGTACTTC.

The chain links TRBV5-1 to TRBJ2-7; 7 positions agree with TRBD2. V shed 6 bases and J 4 bases; nucleotides not matched to a gene: 10. The germline gives CDR1 SGHRS, CDR2 YFSETQ. The CDR3 runs to 14 residues. CDR3 residues: CASTSWAGGYEQYF. The CDR3 bases are TGCGCCAGCACGAGTTGGGCCGGGGGGTACGAGCAGTACTTC.

This clonotype is judged medium-sized. The genes are TRBV18 and TRBJ2-5; tentatively, D is TRBD2 (6 bases). The CDR3 consists of 17 residues. Trimming removed 3 bases from V and 5 bases from J, with 22 bases in between. Germline values: CDR1 KGHSH, CDR2 LQKENI. The CDR3: CASSPLGLTVTTETQYF. CDR3 coding DNA: TGTGCCAGCTCACCTCTGGGACTGACAGTGACCACGGAGACCCAGTACTTC.

The chain combines TRBV12-3 or TRBV12-4 with TRBJ2-3, with D perhaps matching TRBD2 (6 bases). Trimming took off 6 bases at V and 3 bases at J, with 19 bases between the two ends. The CDR3 has 16 residues. The DNA for the CDR3 is TGTGCCAGCAGCTTTAGTCCCGGGGGTCGGACAGATACGCAGTATTTT. Encoded protein: CASSFSPGGRTDTQYF.

The chain carries TRBV14 and TRBJ1-6; no reliable D call. The CDR3 runs 13 residues. Trimming removed 4 bases from V and 8 bases from J, with 9 bases in between. Germline CDR1 reads SGHDN; CDR2 reads FVKESK. The CDR3 region has the DNA TGTGCCAGCAGCCCGGTCAGCCATTCACCCCTCCACTTT. It is translated as CASSPVSHSPLHF.

In the case of this clonotype: This may stem from a read error, because a much larger clone lies one nucleotide away. The chain recombines TRBV18 with TRBJ2-5; TRBD2 matches at 8 bases. The CDR3 consists of 14 residues. The germline V gene has CDR1 KGHSH and CDR2 LQKENI. Written as DNA, the CDR3 is TGTACCAGCTCACCTGCACTAGCGGAAGAGACCCAGTACTTC. Translated, it gives CTSSPALAEETQYF.

By share of the sample, this clonotype is medium-sized. The chain has TRBV29-1 and TRBJ2-1, with 13 bases lining up with TRBD2. This CDR3 is built from 13 residues. Germline lookup yields CDR1 SQVTM and CDR2 ANQGSEA. V lost 4 bases, J lost 12 bases, and 6 bases stayed unmatched. The CDR3 is CSVAELAGGLQFF. In DNA, the CDR3 is TGCAGCGTTGCTGAACTAGCGGGGGGGCTGCAGTTCTTC.

This clonotype qualifies as medium-sized. V gene TRBV19 combines with J gene TRBJ1-2; the D gene is possibly TRBD1 (5 bases). Per germline, CDR1 LNHDA and CDR2 SQIVND (reference sequence). The CDR3 consists of 16 residues. Trimming removed 4 bases at V and 4 bases at J, with 19 bases between. CDR3 coding DNA: TGTGCCAGTAGTAACGGCAGGGCTGTCCTCGGCTATGGCTACACCTTC. Its translation is CASSNGRAVLGYGYTF.

This clonotype was found a few times. The chain carries TRBV6-5 and TRBJ2-5, with 7 bases fitting TRBD1. In germline, CDR1 is MNHEY, CDR2 SVGAGI. J lost 3 bases, V lost 2 bases, and 6 bases had no gene match. This CDR3 contains 15 residues. The CDR3 protein is CASSYEQGLKETQYF. DNA of the CDR3: TGTGCCAGCAGTTACGAACAGGGGTTAAAAGAGACCCAGTACTTC.

This clonotype was observed a few times. The V gene is TRBV30, the J gene TRBJ2-1, with a possible D match to TRBD1 (7 bases). Germline CDR1 GTSNPN, CDR2 SVGIG (reference sequence). CDR3 size: 16 residues. V lost 0 bases, J lost 4 bases, and 16 bases lay in between. As DNA, the CDR3 is TGTGCCTGGAGTGTACCTTCAGGGGGGCAATACAATGAGCAGTTCTTC. It encodes CAWSVPSGGQYNEQFF.

The chain employs TRBV21-1 and TRBJ2-6. TRBV21-1 is tagged as a pseudogene. CDR3 length: 18 residues. In DNA form, the CDR3 reads TGTGCCAGCAGCACTTCAATCATGGGGAGGTCTGGGGCCAACGTCCTGACTTTC. It translates to CASSTSIMGRSGANVLTF.

This clonotype has just a few counts. CDR3 sequence reads: CASSFGASGGHTDTQYF. DNA for the CDR3: TGTGCCAGCAGTTTTGGTGCTAGCGGGGGCCACACAGATACGCAGTATTTT. The chain links TRBV27 to TRBJ2-3, with TRBD2 identical over 10 bases. The V segment lost 3 bases and the J segment 2 bases; nucleotides outside the gene matches: 8. Germline CDR1 and CDR2: MNHEY and SMNVEV (reference sequence). The CDR3 has 17 residues.